The 30 T cell receptor beta chains listed next were all sequenced from one sample in a study of T cell responses to AZD1222 COVID-19 vaccine. Some clones are missing from TCRdb's copy, which holds only in-frame ones; the method was immunoSEQ multiplex PCR. The repertoire holds around 100,000 clones, with about nine tenths as singletons. Sequenced material: peripheral blood, taken 28 days after the second dose of the MenACWY control vaccine. The origin of the receptors is an adult who received the MenACWY meningococcal vaccine as a control.

This clone was detected only once. The chain recombines TRBV2 with TRBJ2-7, with D perhaps TRBD1 (6 bases). In germline, CDR1 is SNHLY, CDR2 FYNNEI. With 3 bases removed from V and 2 bases from J, the gap between germline ends came to 14 bases. CDR3 length: 15 amino acids. CDR3 nucleotide sequence: TGTGCCAGCAGTGAGGAACAGGGAGCCCCCTACGAGCAGTACTTC. Translated: CASSEEQGAPYEQYF.

J is TRBJ2-5 and V is TRBV9; D remains unclear. The CDR3 has 13 amino acids. Germline assignment: CDR1 SGDLS and CDR2 YYNGEE. V lost 3 bases, J lost 0 bases, and 6 bases lay in between. CDR3 bases: TGTGCCAGCAGCGCAGACAACCAAGAGACCCAGTACTTC. Translation: CASSADNQETQYF. The complete variable domain, with remaining parts taken from reference TRBV9 and TRBJ2-5, reads DSGVTQTPKHLITATGQRVTLRCSPRSGDLSVYWYQQSLDQGLQFLIQYYNGEERAKGNILERFSAQQFPDLHSELNLSSLELGDSALYFCASSADNQETQYFGPGTRLLVL.

This clone was observed a few times. The chain links TRBV18 to TRBJ2-3; D is ambiguous. The ends were cut back, 2 bases at V and 2 bases at J, with 8 bases in the middle. CDR1 KGHSH and CDR2 LQKENI come from the germline V gene. This CDR3 comprises 14 residues. CDR3 sequence: CASSPGANTDTQYF. The CDR3 DNA reads as TGTGCCAGCTCACCAGGAGCCAACACAGATACGCAGTATTTT.

This chain connects TRBV9 to TRBJ2-1, with 8 bases lining up with TRBD2. The germline V gene has CDR1 SGDLS and CDR2 YYNGEE. The V and J ends lost 4 bases and 7 bases, in that order; junction bases with no gene match: 10. The CDR3 is 15 amino acids. CDR3 amino acids: CASSMTPGLENEQFF. Here the CDR3 DNA reads TGTGCCAGCAGCATGACCCCGGGACTAGAAAATGAGCAGTTCTTC.

The chain recombines TRBV27 with TRBJ2-2; D unclear. Trimming took off 6 bases at V and 3 bases at J, with 5 bases between the two ends. The CDR3 consists of 12 residues. Germline V gene data show CDR1 as MNHEY and CDR2 as SMNVEV (reference sequence). CDR3 sequence reads: CASSLHTGELFF. DNA of the CDR3: TGTGCCAGCAGCCTTCACACCGGGGAGCTGTTTTTT.

The CDR3 sequence: CASSMRRSGGALAETQYF. DNA of the CDR3: TGTGCCAGTAGTATGAGAAGGAGCGGGGGGGCCTTAGCAGAGACCCAGTACTTC. The chain is built from TRBV19 and TRBJ2-5; TRBD2 aligns across 10 bases. The length of the CDR3 is 18 residues. Germline trimming cut 3 bases from V and 4 bases from J; bases unmatched to any gene: 14. The germline V gene encodes CDR1 LNHDA and CDR2 SQIVND (reference sequence).

The V and J genes are TRBV18 and TRBJ1-6, with a weak D call TRBD1 (5 bases). Trimming pared 3 bases from V and 5 bases from J, leaving 8 bases between. Germline CDR1 reads KGHSH; CDR2 reads LQKENI. There are 14 residues in the CDR3. CDR3 sequence reads: CASSPGLNNSPLHF. CDR3 nucleotides: TGTGCCAGCTCACCGGGGCTGAATAATTCACCCCTCCACTTT.

V gene TRBV18 combines with J gene TRBJ1-2; 7 bases agree with TRBD1. The V and J ends lost 1 base and 4 bases, in that order; junction bases with no gene match: 15. CDR3 size: 18 residues. The germline V gene has CDR1 KGHSH and CDR2 LQKENI. The CDR3 DNA follows: TGTGCCAGCTCACCACAGAAAACCGGGACAGCTATCGGCTATGGCTACACCTTC. It translates to CASSPQKTGTAIGYGYTF.

This clone was seen a single time. The chain carries TRBV27 and TRBJ1-1; D is perhaps TRBD1 (5 bases). This CDR3 contains 14 residues. Germline V gene lookup returns CDR1 MNHEY and CDR2 SMNVEV (reference sequence). With 7 bases removed from V and 2 bases from J, the gap between germline ends came to 14 bases. The CDR3 DNA is TGTGCCAGCAACGCTAGGGGTCCAAACACTGAAGCTTTCTTT. The encoded protein is CASNARGPNTEAFF.

V and J are TRBV28 and TRBJ2-2; TRBD2 is a possible D gene (6 bases). The V end lost 6 bases, the J end lost 1 base, and 15 bases lay between the germline ends. The CDR3 is made up of 16 amino acids. Looked up from germline, CDR1 is MDHEN and CDR2 is SYDVKM. The CDR3 loop is CASSRLGARNTGELFF. CDR3 nucleotide sequence: TGTGCCAGCAGCCGACTAGGGGCGAGGAACACCGGGGAGCTGTTTTTT. Drawing the rest from reference TRBV28 and TRBJ2-2, the complete variable domain is DVKVTQSSRYLVKRTGEKVFLECVQDMDHENMFWYRQDPGLGLRLIYFSYDVKMKEKGDIPEGYSVSREKKERFSLILESASTNQTSMYLCASSRLGARNTGELFFGEGSRLTVL.

The gene calls are TRBV5-6 and TRBJ1-5; D remains unclear. The V gene lost 0 bases and the J gene lost 0 bases, with 10 bases spanning the gap. CDR1 is SGHDT, CDR2 YYEEEE, per germline. The CDR3 runs to 16 residues. The CDR3 DNA reads TGTGCCAGCAGCTTGGGCCTCCCCCATAGCAATCAGCCCCAGCATTTT. This gives the protein CASSLGLPHSNQPQHF. The complete variable domain, with remaining parts taken from reference TRBV5-6 and TRBJ1-5, reads DAGVTQSPTHLIKTRGQQVTLRCSPKSGHDTVSWYQQALGQGPQFIFQYYEEEERQRGNFPDRFSGHQFPNYSSELNVNALLLGDSALYLCASSLGLPHSNQPQHFGDGTRLSIL.

This chain uses TRBV7-8 with TRBJ1-6; the D gene is possibly TRBD1 (6 bases). CDR3 size: 15 residues. V gave up 5 bases and J gave up 7 bases, with 15 bases separating them. The germline CDR1 and CDR2 sequences are SGHVS and FQNEAQ. The chain's CDR3 is CASSPTGGMNSPLHF. In DNA form, the CDR3 reads TGTGCCAGCAGCCCTACGGGGGGCATGAATTCACCCCTCCACTTT.

This clone has more than one count but fewer than ten. This CDR3 is CASSSSETVYEQYF. The CDR3 nucleotides are TGTGCCAGCAGCTCCTCCGAGACAGTATACGAGCAGTACTTC. The rearrangement joins TRBV7-9 to TRBJ2-7; D possibly corresponds to TRBD1 (5 bases). The CDR3 runs to 14 residues. The V and J ends lost 4 bases and 4 bases respectively, with 14 bases between them. Germline values: CDR1 SEHNR, CDR2 FQNEAQ (reference sequence).

The V gene is TRBV3-1 (or the pseudogene TRBV3-2), the J gene TRBJ1-2; 12 nucleotides match TRBD1. Germline V gene sequence: CDR1 LGHDT, CDR2 YNNKEL (reference sequence). V lost 4 bases to trimming and J lost 4 bases; unmatched junction nucleotides: 7. CDR3 size: 16 residues. The CDR3 sequence is CASSPRDRGPGYGYTF. CDR3 coding DNA: TGTGCCAGCAGCCCCCGGGACAGGGGGCCAGGCTATGGCTACACCTTC.

This clone was seen more than once but under ten times. In DNA, the CDR3 is TGTGCCTGGAGTGTTGAAGGGAACTCCGGGGGTACGCAGTATTTT. This gives the protein CAWSVEGNSGGTQYF. This chain links TRBV30 with TRBJ2-3; TRBD2 is a possible D gene (6 bases). V lost 0 bases and J 8 bases, leaving 18 bases between the germline ends. The CDR3 is 15 amino acids. Germline-derived CDR1 and CDR2 are GTSNPN and SVGIG (reference sequence).

J is TRBJ2-7 and V is TRBV3-1 (or the pseudogene TRBV3-2); unclear D gene. Germline CDR1 LGHDT, CDR2 YNNKEL (reference sequence). The CDR3 sequence is 15 residues long. The ends were cut back, 5 bases at V and 4 bases at J, with 18 bases in the middle. The CDR3 DNA reads TGTGCCAGCAGCTGGCGGAGCAGGCCCTCATACGAGCAGTACTTC. It translates to CASSWRSRPSYEQYF.

This sequence joins TRBV18 and TRBJ1-1; 9 bases agree with TRBD1. J lost 9 bases, V lost 3 bases, and 14 bases had no gene match. This CDR3 has 16 residues. Per the germline V gene, CDR1 is KGHSH and CDR2 is LQKENI. This CDR3 reads CASSPASFRDREQAFF. The CDR3, as DNA: TGTGCCAGCTCACCCGCGTCGTTTAGGGACAGGGAACAAGCTTTCTTT.

The chain recombines TRBV9 with TRBJ1-6, with 9 bases identical to TRBD1. The CDR3 has 15 residues. Germline lookup yields CDR1 SGDLS and CDR2 YYNGEE. V dropped 3 bases and J dropped 9; count of bases not matched to a gene: 7. CDR3 sequence: CASSAMDRGGSPLHF. The CDR3 bases are TGTGCCAGCAGCGCCATGGACAGGGGCGGTTCACCCCTCCACTTT.

The chain uses TRBV11-2 and TRBJ1-2; D is unresolved. V lost 4 bases to trimming and J lost 5 bases, with 17 bases between them. Germline CDR1 and CDR2: SGHAT and FQNNGV. The CDR3 length is 15 residues. The CDR3 protein is CASSSLGIVGYGYTF. The CDR3, as DNA: TGTGCCAGCAGCTCCCTTGGAATCGTGGGATATGGCTACACCTTC.

In this sample, this clone turned up once. The chain is built from TRBV5-1 and TRBJ1-4, with a tentative D call TRBD1 (5 bases). Germline V gene sequence: CDR1 SGHRS, CDR2 YFSETQ. This CDR3 is built from 14 residues. The V end was cut by 2 bases, the J end by 7 bases, with 12 bases between. The DNA for the CDR3 is TGCGCCAGCAGCTTCAGGGTTAGTGGTGAAAAACTGTTTTTT. Translation: CASSFRVSGEKLFF.

The gene calls are TRBV3-1 (or the pseudogene TRBV3-2) and TRBJ1-4, with D possibly TRBD1 on 5 matching bases. V shed 1 base and J shed 8 bases, with 23 bases lying between them. The CDR3 length is 18 residues. The germline CDR1 and CDR2 sequences are LGHDT and YNNKEL (reference sequence). CDR3 sequence (DNA): TGTGCCAGCAGCCAAGGGTACACGGTCAGGGACCTAGGGGAAAAACTGTTTTTT. As protein: CASSQGYTVRDLGEKLFF.

The CDR3, as DNA: TGTCTTTGGGGGTCCCCCTACAATGAGCAGTTCTTC. This gives the protein CLWGSPYNEQFF. This sequence joins TRBV7-4 and TRBJ2-1; either TRBD1 or TRBD2 may supply D (5 bases each). Germline V gives CDR1 SGHVT, CDR2 SQSDAQ. This CDR3 is built from 12 residues.

The chain carries TRBV28 and TRBJ1-6, with D maybe TRBD1 (5 bases). CDR1 is MDHEN and CDR2 is SYDVKM in the germline V gene. The CDR3 spans 12 residues. Trimming took off 2 bases at V and 11 bases at J, with 7 bases between the two ends. This chain's CDR3 is CASSLGRAPLHF. The CDR3 nucleotides read TGTGCCAGCAGTTTAGGCAGGGCACCCCTCCACTTT.

The chain combines TRBV20-1 with TRBJ1-2, with D possibly being TRBD1 (5 bases). V was clipped by 3 bases and J by 4 bases, with 9 bases between them. CDR3 length equals 12 residues. The germline V gene encodes CDR1 DFQATT and CDR2 SNEGSKA (reference sequence). The CDR3 region is CSASGDSYGYTF. The CDR3 DNA is TGCAGTGCTAGTGGAGACAGCTATGGCTACACCTTC.

The table lists this clone with a few counts. The CDR3 DNA is TGTGCCAGCAGCCCCGGGACAGTAACCACAGATACGCAGTATTTT. Translated: CASSPGTVTTDTQYF. The gene calls are TRBV7-9 and TRBJ2-3, with 7 bases lining up with TRBD1. Germline-derived CDR1 and CDR2 are SEHNR and FQNEAQ (reference sequence). Losses at the gene ends were 5 bases for V and 2 bases for J; bases not matched to a gene: 7. CDR3 size: 15 residues. Looking up the rest from reference TRBV7-9 and TRBJ2-3 gives the full variable domain: DTGVSQNPRHKITKRGQNVTFRCDPISEHNRLYWYRQTLGQGPEFLTYFQNEAQLEKSRLLSDRFSAERPKGSFSTLEIQRTEQGDSAMYLCASSPGTVTTDTQYFGPGTRLTVL.

This clone was seen only once. The chain uses TRBV3-1 (or the pseudogene TRBV3-2) and TRBJ2-1; tentative D call: TRBD2 (5 bases). Germline CDR1 is LGHDT and CDR2 is YNNKEL (reference sequence). The CDR3 runs 12 residues. The V end was cut by 0 bases, the J end by 14 bases, with 11 bases between. CDR3 bases: TGTGCCAGCAGCCAAGATTCTCAGAGGGAGTTCTTC. This gives the protein CASSQDSQREFF.

The V gene is TRBV4-1, the J gene TRBJ2-5; D is uncertain. This CDR3 contains 13 residues. Germline values: CDR1 MGHRA, CDR2 YSYEKL. The V gene lost 2 bases and the J gene lost 10 bases, with 14 bases spanning the gap. Written as DNA, the CDR3 is TGCGCCAGCAGCCAAACCCAATCCGGTGACCAGTACTTC. It encodes CASSQTQSGDQYF.

The chain joins TRBV27 to TRBJ1-1; D remains unclear. Germline CDR1 reads MNHEY; CDR2 reads SMNVEV (reference sequence). The CDR3 length is 14 residues. V lost 7 bases and J 1 base, leaving 13 bases between the germline ends. Written as DNA, the CDR3 is TGTGCCAGCATAGACGGACGGGCGAACACTGAAGCTTTCTTT. Its translation is CASIDGRANTEAFF.

The V and J genes are TRBV28 and TRBJ2-2; D may be TRBD2 (6 bases). Trimming shortened V by 7 bases and J by 6 bases, and 18 bases separated the two germline ends. The CDR3 has 15 amino acids. CDR1 is MDHEN and CDR2 is SYDVKM in the germline V gene. The CDR3 sequence is CASTRGTPGSGELFF. CDR3 coding DNA: TGTGCCAGCACCCGGGGGACCCCAGGGTCCGGGGAGCTGTTTTTT. The complete variable domain, with remaining parts taken from reference TRBV28 and TRBJ2-2, reads DVKVTQSSRYLVKRTGEKVFLECVQDMDHENMFWYRQDPGLGLRLIYFSYDVKMKEKGDIPEGYSVSREKKERFSLILESASTNQTSMYLCASTRGTPGSGELFFGEGSRLTVL.

The chain is built from TRBV5-1 and TRBJ2-7; unclear D gene. The CDR3 totals 13 residues. V lost 0 bases and J 2 bases, leaving 6 bases between the germline ends. Germline CDR1 is SGHRS and CDR2 is YFSETQ. CDR3 DNA: TGCGCCAGCAGCTTGGGATTCACCTACGAGCAGTACTTC. Its translation is CASSLGFTYEQYF. The complete variable domain, with remaining parts taken from reference TRBV5-1 and TRBJ2-7, reads KAGVTQTPRYLIKTRGQQVTLSCSPISGHRSVSWYQQTPGQGLQFLFEYFSETQRNKGNFPGRFSGRQFSNSRSEMNVSTLELGDSALYLCASSLGFTYEQYFGPGTRLTVT.